This entry describes one T cell receptor (beta chain). As yet, its antigen is unknown. Sample treatment: some 20 received Ad26.COV2.S at low or high dose, single or two shots; about 5 received placebo; per-sample allocation not given. Sampling occurred on day 63 after the first vaccine or placebo injection. The data were taken from a study of Ad26.COV2.S vaccination and SARS-CoV-2 variants. Study overall: Ad26.COV2.S, an intramuscular injection, was given once or twice 56 days apart. Study-level findings and limits: The TCR breadth and depth analyses may have understated or missed part of the total T cell responses. Higher spike-specific TCR breadth was found in vaccine recipients than in placebo recipients.

The CDR3 spans 16 residues. Germline trimming cut 0 bases from V and 8 bases from J; bases unmatched to any gene: 9. Germline V gene sequence: CDR1 LGHNA, CDR2 YSLEER. Sequencing used immunoSEQ multiplex PCR; TCRdb keeps in-frame clones, though not all of them. Of 350,000 to 450,000 clones in the sample, about 92% were seen once. V gene TRBV4-3 combines with J gene TRBJ2-4; 8 bases align to TRBD2. This receptor was taken from a person between 18 and 60 years old who received the Ad26.COV2.S COVID-19 vaccine or a placebo. This material consisted of peripheral blood, taken in a trial of Ad26.COV2.S vaccine versus placebo. CDR3 nucleotides: TGCGCCAGCAGCCAAGATGCCCGGGGGGGCGTAGACATTCAGTACTTC. Its protein product is CASSQDARGGVDIQYF.